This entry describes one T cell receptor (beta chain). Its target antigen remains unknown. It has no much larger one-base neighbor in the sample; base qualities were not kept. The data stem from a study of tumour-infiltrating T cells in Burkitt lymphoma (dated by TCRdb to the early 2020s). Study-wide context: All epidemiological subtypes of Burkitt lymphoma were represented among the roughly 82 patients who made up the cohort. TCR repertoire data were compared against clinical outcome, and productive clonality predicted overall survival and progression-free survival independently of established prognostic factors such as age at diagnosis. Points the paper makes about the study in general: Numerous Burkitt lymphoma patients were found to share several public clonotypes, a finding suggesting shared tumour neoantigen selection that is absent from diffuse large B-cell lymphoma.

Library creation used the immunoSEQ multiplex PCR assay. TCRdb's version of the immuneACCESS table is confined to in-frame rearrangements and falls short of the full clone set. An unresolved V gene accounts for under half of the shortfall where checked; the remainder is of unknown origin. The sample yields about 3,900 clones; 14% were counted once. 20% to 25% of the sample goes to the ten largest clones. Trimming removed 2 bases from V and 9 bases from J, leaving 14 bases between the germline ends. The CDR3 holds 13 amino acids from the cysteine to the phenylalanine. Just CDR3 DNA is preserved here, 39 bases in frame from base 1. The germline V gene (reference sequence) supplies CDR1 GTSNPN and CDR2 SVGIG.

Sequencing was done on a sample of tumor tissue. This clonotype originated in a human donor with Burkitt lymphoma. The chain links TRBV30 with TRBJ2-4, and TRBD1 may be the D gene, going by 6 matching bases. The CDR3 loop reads CAWSPQGRGIQYF. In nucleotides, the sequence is TGTGCCTGGAGTCCACAGGGAAGGGGCATTCAGTACTTC. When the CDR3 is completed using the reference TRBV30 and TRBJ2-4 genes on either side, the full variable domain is SQTIHQWPATLVQPVGSPLSLECTVEGTSNPNLYWYRQAAGRGLQLLFYSVGIGQISSEVPQNLSASRPQDRQFILSSKKLLLSDSGFYLCAWSPQGRGIQYFGAGTRLSVL.